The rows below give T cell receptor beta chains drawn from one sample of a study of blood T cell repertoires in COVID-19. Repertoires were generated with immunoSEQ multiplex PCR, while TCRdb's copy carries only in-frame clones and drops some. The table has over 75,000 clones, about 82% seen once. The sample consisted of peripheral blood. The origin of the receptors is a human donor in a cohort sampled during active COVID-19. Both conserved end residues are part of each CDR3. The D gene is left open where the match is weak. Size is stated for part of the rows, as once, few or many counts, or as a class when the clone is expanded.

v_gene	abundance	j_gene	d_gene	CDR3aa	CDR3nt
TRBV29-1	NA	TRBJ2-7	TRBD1	CSVEDRAGGDEQYF	TGCAGCGTTGAAGATCGGGCAGGGGGCGACGAGCAGTACTTC
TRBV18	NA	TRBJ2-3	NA	CASSLGGTGTDTQYF	TGTGCCAGCTCCTTAGGGGGTACGGGCACAGATACGCAGTATTTT
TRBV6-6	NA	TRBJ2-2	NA	CASSFDYGSGTGELFF	TGTGCCAGCAGCTTCGATTATGGTAGCGGCACCGGGGAGCTGTTTTTT
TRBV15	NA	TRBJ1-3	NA	CATSRQGNTIYF	TGTGCCACCAGCAGACAGGGAAACACCATATATTTT
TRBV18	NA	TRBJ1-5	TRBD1	CASSGTGDNQPQHF	TGTGCCAGCTCGGGGACAGGGGACAATCAGCCCCAGCATTTT
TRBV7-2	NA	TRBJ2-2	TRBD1	CASSLRTGNTGELFF	TGTGCCAGCAGCTTACGGACAGGGAACACCGGGGAGCTGTTTTTT
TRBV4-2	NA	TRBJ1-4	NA	CASSQDKPGGGEKLFF	TGTGCCAGCAGCCAAGATAAGCCCGGGGGAGGCGAAAAACTGTTTTTT
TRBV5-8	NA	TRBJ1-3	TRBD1	CASSRTGSGNTIYF	TGTGCCAGCAGCCGGACAGGCTCTGGAAACACCATATATTTT
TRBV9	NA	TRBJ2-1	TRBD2	CASSVGGGPYNEQFF	TGTGCCAGCAGCGTAGGCGGGGGGCCCTACAATGAGCAGTTCTTC
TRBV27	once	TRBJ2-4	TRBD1	CASTIRTGERGLAKNIQYF	TGTGCCAGCACCATCCGGACAGGGGAGAGGGGGCTAGCCAAAAACATTCAGTACTTC
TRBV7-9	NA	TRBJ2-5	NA	CASSRSWERSQETQYF	TGTGCCAGCAGCCGGAGTTGGGAGCGGTCCCAAGAGACCCAGTACTTC
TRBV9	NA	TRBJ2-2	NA	CASSVIDSGELFF	TGTGCCAGCAGCGTAATAGATTCCGGGGAGCTGTTTTTT
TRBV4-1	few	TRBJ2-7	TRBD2	CASSQVDLGLARGEQYF	TGCGCCAGCAGCCAAGTCGACCTCGGACTAGCGAGGGGCGAGCAGTACTTC
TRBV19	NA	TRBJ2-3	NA	CASSTAGNTQYF	TGTGCCAGTAGTACGGCGGGAAATACGCAGTATTTT
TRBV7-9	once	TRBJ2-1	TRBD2	CASSSWTSDNEQFF	TGTGCCAGCAGCTCCTGGACTAGTGACAATGAGCAGTTCTTC
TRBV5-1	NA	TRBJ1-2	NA	CASSAGAGTILNYGYTF	TGCGCCAGCAGCGCGGGGGCAGGAACCATACTTAACTATGGCTACACCTTC
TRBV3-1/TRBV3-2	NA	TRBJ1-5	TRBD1	CASSQPSDRAESNQPQHF	TGTGCCAGCAGCCAGCCTTCCGACAGGGCCGAAAGCAATCAGCCCCAGCATTTT
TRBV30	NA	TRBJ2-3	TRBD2	CAWSSSGGTQYF	TGTGCCTGGAGCTCTAGCGGGGGCACGCAGTATTTT
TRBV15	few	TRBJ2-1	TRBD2	CATSRDQWAEGLAGTYYNEQFF	TGTGCCACCAGCAGAGATCAATGGGCCGAGGGACTAGCGGGTACGTACTACAATGAGCAGTTCTTC
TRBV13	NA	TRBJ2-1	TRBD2	CASRPGLAGVYEQFF	TGTGCCAGCAGACCGGGACTAGCGGGAGTATACGAGCAGTTCTTC
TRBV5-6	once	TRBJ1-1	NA	CASSRPRDAEAFF	TGTGCCAGCAGCCGCCCCCGGGATGCTGAAGCTTTCTTT
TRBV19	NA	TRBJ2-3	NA	CATTKTGTQYF	TGTGCCACAACCAAGACGGGTACGCAGTATTTT
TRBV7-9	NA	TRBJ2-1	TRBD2	CASSKTASGGYNEQFF	TGTGCCAGCAGCAAGACCGCTAGCGGGGGCTACAATGAGCAGTTCTTC
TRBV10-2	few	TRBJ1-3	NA	CASSETGGANTIYF	TGCGCCAGCAGTGAGACCGGGGGTGCAAACACCATATATTTT
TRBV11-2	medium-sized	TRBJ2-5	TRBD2	CASSLVSGGAETQYF	TGTGCCAGCAGCTTAGTTAGCGGGGGGGCGGAGACCCAGTACTTC
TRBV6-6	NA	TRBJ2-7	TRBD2	CASSYSPWAGDGEQYF	TGTGCCAGCAGTTACTCGCCCTGGGCGGGAGATGGCGAGCAGTACTTC
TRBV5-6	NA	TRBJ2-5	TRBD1	CASSLVWGQQETQYF	TGTGCCAGCAGCTTGGTTTGGGGACAGCAAGAGACCCAGTACTTC
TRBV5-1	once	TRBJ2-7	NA	CASSLSSSGPHEQYF	TGCGCCAGCAGCTTGTCGTCCAGCGGCCCCCACGAGCAGTACTTC
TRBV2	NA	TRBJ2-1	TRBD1	CASSESPGQGHNEQFF	TGTGCCAGCAGTGAATCCCCGGGACAGGGCCACAATGAGCAGTTCTTC
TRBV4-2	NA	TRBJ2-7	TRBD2	CASSQGTSGPLREQYF	TGTGCCAGCAGCCAGGGTACTAGCGGCCCCCTCCGAGAGCAGTACTTC
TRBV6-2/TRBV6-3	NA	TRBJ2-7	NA	CASSSGTGLYF	TGTGCCAGCAGTAGCGGGACAGGCCTTTACTTC
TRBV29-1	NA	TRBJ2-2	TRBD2	CSVVTSGRAFAGELFF	TGCAGCGTTGTGACTAGCGGGAGGGCCTTTGCCGGGGAGCTGTTTTTT
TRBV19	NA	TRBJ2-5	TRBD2	CASSTGLGEETQYF	TGTGCCAGTAGTACGGGACTAGGAGAAGAGACCCAGTACTTC
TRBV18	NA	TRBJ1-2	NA	CASSDVGTPTPGYTF	TGTGCCAGCTCGGACGTCGGGACACCTACTCCTGGCTACACCTTC
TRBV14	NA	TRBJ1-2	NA	CASSQVQNYGYTF	TGTGCCAGCAGCCAAGTGCAGAACTATGGCTACACCTTC
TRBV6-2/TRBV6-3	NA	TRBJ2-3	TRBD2	CASSPISGRYTDTQYF	TGTGCCAGCAGTCCGATTAGCGGGAGATATACAGATACGCAGTATTTT
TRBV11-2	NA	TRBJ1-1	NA	CASSLRGTEAFF	TGTGCCAGCAGCTTAAGGGGCACTGAAGCTTTCTTT
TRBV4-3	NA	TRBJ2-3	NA	CASSQEASVGTDTQYF	TGCGCCAGCAGCCAAGAGGCTAGCGTTGGCACAGATACGCAGTATTTT
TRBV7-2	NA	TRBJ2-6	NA	CASSPEGTGSGANVLTF	TGTGCCAGCAGCCCCGAGGGAACAGGGAGCGGGGCCAACGTCCTGACTTTC
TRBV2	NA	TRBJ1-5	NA	CASSEARGAGNQPQHF	TGTGCCAGCAGTGAAGCGCGGGGAGCCGGCAATCAGCCCCAGCATTTT
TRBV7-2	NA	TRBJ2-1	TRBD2	CASSFGLAVGNEQFF	TGTGCCAGCAGCTTTGGGCTAGCGGTAGGTAATGAGCAGTTCTTC
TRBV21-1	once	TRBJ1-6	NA	CASSTNRDRGGSPLHF	TGTGCCAGCAGCACGAACCGGGACAGGGGTGGTTCACCCCTCCACTTT
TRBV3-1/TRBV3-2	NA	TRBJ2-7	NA	CASSQDPSEQYF	TGTGCCAGCAGCCAAGATCCGAGTGAGCAGTACTTC
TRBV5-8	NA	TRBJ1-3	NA	CASSLTAGRSGNTIYF	TGTGCCAGCAGCTTGACGGCAGGCCGCTCTGGAAACACCATATATTTT
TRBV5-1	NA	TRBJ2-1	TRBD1	CASSLVQGAYNEQFF	TGCGCCAGCAGCTTGGTACAGGGGGCCTACAATGAGCAGTTCTTC